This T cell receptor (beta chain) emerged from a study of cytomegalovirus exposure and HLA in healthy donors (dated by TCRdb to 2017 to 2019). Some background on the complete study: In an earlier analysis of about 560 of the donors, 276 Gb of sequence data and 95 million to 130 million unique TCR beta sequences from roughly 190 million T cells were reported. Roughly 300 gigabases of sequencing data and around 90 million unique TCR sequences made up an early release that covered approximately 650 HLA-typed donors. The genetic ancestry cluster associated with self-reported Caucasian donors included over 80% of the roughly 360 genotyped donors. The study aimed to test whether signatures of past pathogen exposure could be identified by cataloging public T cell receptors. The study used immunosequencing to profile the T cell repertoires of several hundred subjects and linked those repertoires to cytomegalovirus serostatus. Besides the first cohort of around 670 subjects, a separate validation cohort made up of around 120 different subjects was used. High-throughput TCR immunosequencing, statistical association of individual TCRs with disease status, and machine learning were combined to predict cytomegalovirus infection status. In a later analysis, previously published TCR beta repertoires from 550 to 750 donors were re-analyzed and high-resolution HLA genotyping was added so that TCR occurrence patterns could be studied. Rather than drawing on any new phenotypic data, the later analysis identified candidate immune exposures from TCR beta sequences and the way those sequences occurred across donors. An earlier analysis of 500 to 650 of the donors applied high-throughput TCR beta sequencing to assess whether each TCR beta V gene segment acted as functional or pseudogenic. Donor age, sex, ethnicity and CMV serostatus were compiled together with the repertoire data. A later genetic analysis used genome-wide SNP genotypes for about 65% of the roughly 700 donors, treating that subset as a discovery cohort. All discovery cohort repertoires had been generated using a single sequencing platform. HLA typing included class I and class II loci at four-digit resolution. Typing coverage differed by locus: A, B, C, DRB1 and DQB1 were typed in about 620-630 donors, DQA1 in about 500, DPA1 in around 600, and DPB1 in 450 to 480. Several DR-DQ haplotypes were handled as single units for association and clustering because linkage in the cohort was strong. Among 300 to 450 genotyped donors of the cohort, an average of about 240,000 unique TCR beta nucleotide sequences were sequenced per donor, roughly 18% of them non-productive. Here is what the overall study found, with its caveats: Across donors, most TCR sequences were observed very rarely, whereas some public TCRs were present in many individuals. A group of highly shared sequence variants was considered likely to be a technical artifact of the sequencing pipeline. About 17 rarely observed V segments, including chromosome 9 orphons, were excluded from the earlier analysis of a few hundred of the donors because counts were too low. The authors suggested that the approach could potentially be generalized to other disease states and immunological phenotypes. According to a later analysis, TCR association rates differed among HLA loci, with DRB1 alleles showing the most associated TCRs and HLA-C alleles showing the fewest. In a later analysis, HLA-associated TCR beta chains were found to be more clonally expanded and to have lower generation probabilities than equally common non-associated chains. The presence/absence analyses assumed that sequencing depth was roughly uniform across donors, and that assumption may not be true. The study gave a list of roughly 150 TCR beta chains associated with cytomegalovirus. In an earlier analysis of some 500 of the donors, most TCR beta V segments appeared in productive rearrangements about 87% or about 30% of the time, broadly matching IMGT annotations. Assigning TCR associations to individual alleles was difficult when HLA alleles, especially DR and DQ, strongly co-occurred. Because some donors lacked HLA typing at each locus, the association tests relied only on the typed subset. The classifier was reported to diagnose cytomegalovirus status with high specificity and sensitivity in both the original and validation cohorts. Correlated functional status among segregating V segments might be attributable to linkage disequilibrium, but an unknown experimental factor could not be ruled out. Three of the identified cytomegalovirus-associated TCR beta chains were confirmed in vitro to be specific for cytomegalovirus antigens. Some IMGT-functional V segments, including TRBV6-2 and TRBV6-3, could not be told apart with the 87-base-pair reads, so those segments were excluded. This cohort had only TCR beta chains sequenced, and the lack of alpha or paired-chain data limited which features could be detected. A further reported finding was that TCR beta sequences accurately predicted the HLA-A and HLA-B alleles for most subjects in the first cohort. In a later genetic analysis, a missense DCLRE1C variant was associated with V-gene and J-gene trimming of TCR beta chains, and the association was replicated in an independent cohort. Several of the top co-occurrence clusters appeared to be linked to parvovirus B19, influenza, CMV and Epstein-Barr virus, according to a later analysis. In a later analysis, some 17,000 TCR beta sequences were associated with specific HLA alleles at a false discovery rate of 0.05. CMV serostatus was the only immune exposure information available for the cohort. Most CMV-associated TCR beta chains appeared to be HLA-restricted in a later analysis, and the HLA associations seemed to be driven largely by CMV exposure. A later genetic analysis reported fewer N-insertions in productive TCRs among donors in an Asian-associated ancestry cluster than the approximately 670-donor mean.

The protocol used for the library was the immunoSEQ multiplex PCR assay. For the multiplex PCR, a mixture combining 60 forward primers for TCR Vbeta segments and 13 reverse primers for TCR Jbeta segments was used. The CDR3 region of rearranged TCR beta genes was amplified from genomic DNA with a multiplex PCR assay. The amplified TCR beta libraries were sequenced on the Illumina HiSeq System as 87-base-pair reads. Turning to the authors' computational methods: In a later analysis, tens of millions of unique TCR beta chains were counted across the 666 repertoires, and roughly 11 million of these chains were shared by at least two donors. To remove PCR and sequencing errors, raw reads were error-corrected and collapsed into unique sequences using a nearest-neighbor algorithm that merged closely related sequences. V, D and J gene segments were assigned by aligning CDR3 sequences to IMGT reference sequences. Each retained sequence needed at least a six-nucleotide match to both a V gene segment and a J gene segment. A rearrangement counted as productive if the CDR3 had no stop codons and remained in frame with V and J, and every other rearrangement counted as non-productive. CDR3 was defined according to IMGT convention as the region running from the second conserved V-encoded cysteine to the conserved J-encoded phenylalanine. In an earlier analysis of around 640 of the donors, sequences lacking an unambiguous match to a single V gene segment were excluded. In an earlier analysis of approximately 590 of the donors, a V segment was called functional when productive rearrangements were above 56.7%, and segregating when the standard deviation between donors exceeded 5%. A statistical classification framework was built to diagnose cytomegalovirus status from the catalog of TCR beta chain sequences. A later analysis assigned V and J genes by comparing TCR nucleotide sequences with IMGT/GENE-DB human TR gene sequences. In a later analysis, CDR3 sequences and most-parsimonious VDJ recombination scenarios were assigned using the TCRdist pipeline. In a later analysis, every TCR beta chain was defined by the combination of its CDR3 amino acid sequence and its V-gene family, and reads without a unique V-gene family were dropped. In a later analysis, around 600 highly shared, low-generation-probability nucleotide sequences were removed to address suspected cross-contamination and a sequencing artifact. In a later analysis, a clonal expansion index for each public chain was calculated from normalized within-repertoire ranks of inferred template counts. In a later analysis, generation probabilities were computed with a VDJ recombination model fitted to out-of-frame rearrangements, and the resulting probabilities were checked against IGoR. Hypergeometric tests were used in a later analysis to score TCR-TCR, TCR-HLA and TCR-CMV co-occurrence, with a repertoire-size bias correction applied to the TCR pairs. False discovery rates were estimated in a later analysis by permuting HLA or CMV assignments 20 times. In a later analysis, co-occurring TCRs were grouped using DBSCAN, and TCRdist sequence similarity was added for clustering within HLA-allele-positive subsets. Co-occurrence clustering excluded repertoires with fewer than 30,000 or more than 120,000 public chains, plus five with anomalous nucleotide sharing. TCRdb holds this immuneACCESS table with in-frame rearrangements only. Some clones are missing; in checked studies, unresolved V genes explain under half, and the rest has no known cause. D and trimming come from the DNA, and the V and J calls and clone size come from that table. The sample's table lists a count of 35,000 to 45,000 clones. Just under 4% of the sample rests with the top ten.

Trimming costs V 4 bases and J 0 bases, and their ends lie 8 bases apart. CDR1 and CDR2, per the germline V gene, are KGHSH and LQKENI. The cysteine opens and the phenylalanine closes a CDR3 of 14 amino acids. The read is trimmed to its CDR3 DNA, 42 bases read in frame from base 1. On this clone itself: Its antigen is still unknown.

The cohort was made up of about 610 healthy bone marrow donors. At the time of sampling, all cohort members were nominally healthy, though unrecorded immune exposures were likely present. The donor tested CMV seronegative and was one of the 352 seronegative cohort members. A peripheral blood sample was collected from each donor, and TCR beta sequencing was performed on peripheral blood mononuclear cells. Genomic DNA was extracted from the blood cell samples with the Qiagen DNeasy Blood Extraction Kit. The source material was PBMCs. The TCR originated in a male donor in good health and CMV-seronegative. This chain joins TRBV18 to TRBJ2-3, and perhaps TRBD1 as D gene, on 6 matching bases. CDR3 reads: CASSLQGSTDTQYF. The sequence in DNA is TGTGCCAGCTCACTACAGGGCAGCACAGATACGCAGTATTTT.